Sequencing of this T cell receptor (beta chain) was carried out in a study of cytomegalovirus exposure and HLA in healthy donors. Study-level points and caveats: One variant, a missense change in DCLRE1C, was linked in a later analysis to TCR beta V- and J-gene trimming.

CDR3 length: 14 amino acids. Germline CDR1 SGHAT, CDR2 FQNNGV. The V end was cut by 1 base, the J end by 3 bases, with 9 bases between. Note on this clone: The target antigen is unknown.

A multiplex PCR was run with 60 Vbeta primers and 13 Jbeta primers. Some clones are missing from TCRdb's copy, which holds only in-frame ones; the method was immunoSEQ multiplex PCR. The sample lists 100,000 to 150,000 clones, approximately 80% occurring once. The clonotype comes from a man aged 35-49 years in good health and CMV-seronegative. V gene TRBV11-2 combines with J gene TRBJ1-1; tentatively, D is TRBD1 (5 bases). Material: PBMCs. This chain's CDR3 is CASSLGAGDTEAFF. DNA of the CDR3: TGTGCCAGCAGCTTAGGGGCGGGGGACACTGAAGCTTTCTTT.